These T cell receptor beta chains were read from a single sample in a study of human CD8 memory T cell subsets. Each CDR3 protein gets one entry in TCRdb, which reprocessed the 5' RACE reads and gives no DNA. This listing includes approximately 9,400 distinct CDR3 sequences. Sample: CD8+ T cells from PBMCs. Receptor source: a human donor in good health. CDR3s include the opening cysteine and the closing phenylalanine or tryptophan. Not every row has a clone size; where given, it reads once, few, many or a size class.

.	TRBV6-5	TRBJ1-2	CASSYQGLNYGYTF
.	TRBV7-9	TRBJ1-1	CASSLVAGVNTEAFF
.	TRBV3-1	TRBJ1-5	CASSQEGEKGSLQPQHF
.	TRBV15	TRBJ1-2	CATSSFDADYGYTF
.	TRBV12-3/TRBV12-4	TRBJ1-4	CASSSSNGGTNEKLFF
.	TRBV7-8	TRBJ2-1	CASSFTSGSYNEQFF
.	TRBV20-1	TRBJ2-1	CSASLTDYNEQFF
.	TRBV9	TRBJ2-7	CASSSTVGDTYEQYF
medium-sized	TRBV7-2	TRBJ2-3	CASSSQWGGSGTDTQYF
.	TRBV7-2	TRBJ2-5	CASSFAHSGDLQETQYF
.	TRBV5-5	TRBJ2-1	CASSPTPGHYNEQFF
.	TRBV27	TRBJ2-7	CASSLWGVGYEQYF
.	TRBV7-9	TRBJ2-3	CASSLTVGTGGSDTQYF
.	TRBV14	TRBJ2-7	CASSQYDRGSYEQYF
.	TRBV20-1	TRBJ2-7	CSARGFFPGGMQSEQYF
.	TRBV15	TRBJ2-2	CATSSRQGVSGELFF
.	TRBV27	TRBJ1-1	CASRTGNMNTEAFF
.	TRBV28	TRBJ1-1	CASSSLETALNTEAFF
.	TRBV19	TRBJ2-7	CASSIRPTAAYEQYF
medium-sized	TRBV7-8	TRBJ2-5	CASDRVGETQYF
.	TRBV7-2	TRBJ2-3	CASSLILQSTDTQYF
.	TRBV7-9	TRBJ2-1	CASSLAGWDNEQFF
.	TRBV5-1	TRBJ2-1	CASSRTGVLGEQFF
.	TRBV28	TRBJ1-6	CASSLPRGSSPLHF
.	TRBV20-1	TRBJ2-7	CSARDTSGRVYEQYF
.	TRBV7-9	TRBJ2-2	CASSPDSNTGELFF
.	TRBV10-3	TRBJ1-1	CAITGGGGNTEAFF
.	TRBV7-9	TRBJ2-2	CASSLAPRKNTGELFF
.	TRBV7-9	TRBJ2-2	CASSLGTGSFTGELFF
.	TRBV20-1	TRBJ2-3	CSARALIAGEFTDTQYF
medium-sized	TRBV7-6	TRBJ1-2	CASSTGQGKGYTF
.	TRBV2	TRBJ2-1	CASSDNGSENRNEQFF
.	TRBV27	TRBJ1-1	CASLNRRAQNTEAFF
.	TRBV6-2/TRBV6-3	TRBJ1-2	CASSSTGPLNYGYTF
.	TRBV9	TRBJ2-7	CASSAYRDRGVDEQYF
.	TRBV11-2	TRBJ2-2	CASSLAPGTGINGELFF
.	TRBV30	TRBJ2-1	CAWSGDRGFNEQFF
.	TRBV4-1	TRBJ2-7	CASSQDPLDRLGEQYF
.	TRBV5-1	TRBJ1-6	CASSSSGLYNSPLHF
.	TRBV7-8	TRBJ2-5	CASSSTRAETQYF
medium-sized	TRBV7-9	TRBJ2-7	CASSFDGTGDYEQYF
.	TRBV11-2	TRBJ2-2	CASSLDIPDMLAGELFF
.	TRBV12-3/TRBV12-4	TRBJ1-5	CASSRDYSNQPQHF
.	TRBV11-2	TRBJ2-1	CASSLGGGYEQFF
.	TRBV7-7	TRBJ2-7	CASSIGQPSSYEQYF
.	TRBV5-5	TRBJ2-1	CASSRTRTGSYNEQFF
.	TRBV5-4	TRBJ2-1	CASSMGQGARNEQFF
.	TRBV12-3/TRBV12-4	TRBJ2-3	CASRRTGTTSTDTQYF
.	TRBV7-9	TRBJ1-1	CASTFRGGNMNTEAFF
.	TRBV10-3	TRBJ2-4	CATREQVLAGGEDIQYF
.	TRBV7-9	TRBJ2-4	CASSPGDLAKNIQYF